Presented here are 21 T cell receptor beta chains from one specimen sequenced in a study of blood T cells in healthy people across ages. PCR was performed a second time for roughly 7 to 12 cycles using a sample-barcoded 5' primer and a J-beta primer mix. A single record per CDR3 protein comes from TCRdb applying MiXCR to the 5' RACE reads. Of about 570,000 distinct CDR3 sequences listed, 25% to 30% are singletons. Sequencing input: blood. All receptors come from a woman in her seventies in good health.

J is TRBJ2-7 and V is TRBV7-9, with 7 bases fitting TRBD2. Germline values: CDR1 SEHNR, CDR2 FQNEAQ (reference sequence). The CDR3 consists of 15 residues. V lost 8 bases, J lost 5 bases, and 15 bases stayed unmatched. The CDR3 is CASSLAGEPWDEQYF. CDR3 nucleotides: TGTGCCAGCTCGCTGGCGGGGGAACCTTGGGACGAGCAGTACTTC. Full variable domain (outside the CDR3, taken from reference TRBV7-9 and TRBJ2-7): DTGVSQNPRHKITKRGQNVTFRCDPISEHNRLYWYRQTLGQGPEFLTYFQNEAQLEKSRLLSDRFSAERPKGSFSTLEIQRTEQGDSAMYLCASSLAGEPWDEQYFGPGTRLTVT.

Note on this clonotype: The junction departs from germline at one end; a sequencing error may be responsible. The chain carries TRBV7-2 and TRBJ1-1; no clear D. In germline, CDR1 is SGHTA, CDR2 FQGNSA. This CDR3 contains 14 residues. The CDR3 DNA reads TGTGCCAGTAGCTTTACGTCTGGGGTCACTGAAGCTTTCTTT. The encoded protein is CASSFTSGVTEAFF.

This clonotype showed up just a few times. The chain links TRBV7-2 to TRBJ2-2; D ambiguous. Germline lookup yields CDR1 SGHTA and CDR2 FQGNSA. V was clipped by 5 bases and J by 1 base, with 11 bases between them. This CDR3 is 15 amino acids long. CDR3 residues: CASSVTGGNTGELFF. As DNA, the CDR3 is TGTGCCAGCAGCGTTACTGGCGGGAACACCGGGGAGCTGTTTTTT.

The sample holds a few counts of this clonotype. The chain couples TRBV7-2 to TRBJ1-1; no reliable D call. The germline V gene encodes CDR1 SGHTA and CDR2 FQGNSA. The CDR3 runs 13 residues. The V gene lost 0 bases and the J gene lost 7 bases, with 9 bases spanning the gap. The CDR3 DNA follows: TGTGCCAGCAGCTTAGCAAGGGCATATGAAGCTTTCTTT. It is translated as CASSLARAYEAFF.

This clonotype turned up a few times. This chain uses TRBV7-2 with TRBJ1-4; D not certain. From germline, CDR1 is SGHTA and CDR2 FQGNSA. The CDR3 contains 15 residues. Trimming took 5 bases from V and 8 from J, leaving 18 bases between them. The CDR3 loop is CASSHRPQGPEKLFF. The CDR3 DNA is TGTGCCAGCAGCCACCGGCCCCAAGGGCCCGAAAAACTGTTTTTT.

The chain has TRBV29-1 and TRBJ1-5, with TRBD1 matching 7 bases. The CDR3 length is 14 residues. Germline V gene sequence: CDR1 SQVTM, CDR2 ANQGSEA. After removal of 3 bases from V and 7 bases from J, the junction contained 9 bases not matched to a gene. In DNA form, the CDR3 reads TGCAGCGTTGAGGATCGGGCAGGGGGACAGCCCCAGCATTTT. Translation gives CSVEDRAGGQPQHF.

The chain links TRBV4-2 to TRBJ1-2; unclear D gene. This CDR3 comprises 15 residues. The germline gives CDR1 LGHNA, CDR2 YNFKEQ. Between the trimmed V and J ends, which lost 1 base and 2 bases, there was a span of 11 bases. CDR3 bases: TGTGCCAGCAGCCAAGGTTACGGCAGGAACTATGGCTACACCTTC. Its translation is CASSQGYGRNYGYTF.

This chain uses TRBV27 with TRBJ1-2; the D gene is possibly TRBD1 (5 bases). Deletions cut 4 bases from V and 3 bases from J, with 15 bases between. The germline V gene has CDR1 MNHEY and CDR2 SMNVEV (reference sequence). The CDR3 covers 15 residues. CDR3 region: CASSSPIGGDYGYTF. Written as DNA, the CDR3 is TGTGCCAGCAGTTCCCCGATTGGGGGTGACTATGGCTACACCTTC.

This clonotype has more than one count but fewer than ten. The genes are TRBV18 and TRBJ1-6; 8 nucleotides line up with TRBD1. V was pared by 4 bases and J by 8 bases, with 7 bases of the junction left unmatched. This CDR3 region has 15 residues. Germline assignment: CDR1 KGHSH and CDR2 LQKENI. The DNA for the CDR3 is TGTGCCAGCTCACAGCAGAGGGGACAGGATTCACCCCTCCACTTT. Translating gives CASSQQRGQDSPLHF.

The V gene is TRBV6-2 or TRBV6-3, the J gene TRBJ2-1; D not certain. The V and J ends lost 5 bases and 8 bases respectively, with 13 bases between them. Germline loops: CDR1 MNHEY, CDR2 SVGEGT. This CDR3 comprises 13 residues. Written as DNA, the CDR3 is TGTGCCAGCAGTCCTGAGTGGACGGATGAGCAGTTCTTC. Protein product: CASSPEWTDEQFF.

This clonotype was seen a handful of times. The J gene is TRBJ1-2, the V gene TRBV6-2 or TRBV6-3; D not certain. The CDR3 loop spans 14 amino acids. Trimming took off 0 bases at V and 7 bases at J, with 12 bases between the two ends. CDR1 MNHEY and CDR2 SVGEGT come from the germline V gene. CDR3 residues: CASSYSERSTGYTF. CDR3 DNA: TGTGCCAGCAGTTACTCGGAGCGTTCAACTGGCTACACCTTC.

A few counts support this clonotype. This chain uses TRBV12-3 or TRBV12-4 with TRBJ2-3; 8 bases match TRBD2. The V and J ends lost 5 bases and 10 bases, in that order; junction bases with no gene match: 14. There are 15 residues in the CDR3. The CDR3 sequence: CASSTYRTSRDAQYF. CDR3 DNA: TGTGCCAGCAGTACGTACCGGACTAGCAGGGATGCGCAGTATTTT.

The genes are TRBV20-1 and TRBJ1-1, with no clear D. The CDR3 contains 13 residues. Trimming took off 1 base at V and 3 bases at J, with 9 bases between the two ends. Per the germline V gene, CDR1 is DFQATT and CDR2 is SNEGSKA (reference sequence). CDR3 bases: TGCAGTGCTAGAGTCCAGGAAGACACTGAAGCTTTCTTT. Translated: CSARVQEDTEAFF.

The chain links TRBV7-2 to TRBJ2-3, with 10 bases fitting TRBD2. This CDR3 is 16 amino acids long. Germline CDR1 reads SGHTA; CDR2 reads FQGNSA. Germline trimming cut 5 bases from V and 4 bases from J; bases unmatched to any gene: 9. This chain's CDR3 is CASSRTQRGGADTQYF. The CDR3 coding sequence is TGTGCCAGCAGCCGAACTCAGCGGGGGGGAGCAGATACGCAGTATTTT. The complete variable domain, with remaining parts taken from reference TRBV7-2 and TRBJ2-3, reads GAGVSQSPSNKVTEKGKDVELRCDPISGHTALYWYRQSLGQGLEFLIYFQGNSAPDKSGLPSDRFSAERTGGSVSTLTIQRTQQEDSAVYLCASSRTQRGGADTQYFGPGTRLTVL.

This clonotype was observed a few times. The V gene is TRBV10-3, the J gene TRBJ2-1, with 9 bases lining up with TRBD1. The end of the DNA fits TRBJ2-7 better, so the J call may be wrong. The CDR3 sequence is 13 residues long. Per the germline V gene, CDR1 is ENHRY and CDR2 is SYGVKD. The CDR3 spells CAITGQGTTEQYF. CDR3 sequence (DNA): TGTGCCATCACCGGACAGGGGACGACCGAGCAGTACTTC.

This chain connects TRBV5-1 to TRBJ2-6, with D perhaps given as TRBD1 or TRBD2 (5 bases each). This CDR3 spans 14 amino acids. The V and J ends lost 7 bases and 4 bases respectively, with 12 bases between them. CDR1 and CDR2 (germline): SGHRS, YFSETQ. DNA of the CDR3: TGCGCCAGCGGAGCAGGGACCGGGGCCAACGTCCTGACTTTC. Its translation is CASGAGTGANVLTF.

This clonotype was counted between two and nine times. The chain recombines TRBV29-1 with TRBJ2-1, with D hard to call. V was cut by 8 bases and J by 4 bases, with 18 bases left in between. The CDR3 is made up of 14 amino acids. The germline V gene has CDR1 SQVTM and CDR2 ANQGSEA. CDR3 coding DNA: TGCAGCTCTGTGGAGAGTCCGGAGTACAATGAGCAGTTCTTC. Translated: CSSVESPEYNEQFF.

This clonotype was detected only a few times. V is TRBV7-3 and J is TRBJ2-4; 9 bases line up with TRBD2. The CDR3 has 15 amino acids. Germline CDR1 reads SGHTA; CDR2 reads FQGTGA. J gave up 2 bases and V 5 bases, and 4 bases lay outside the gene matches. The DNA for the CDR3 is TGTGCCAGCAGCCCCGCGGGGGGGACCAAAAACATTCAGTACTTC. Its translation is CASSPAGGTKNIQYF.

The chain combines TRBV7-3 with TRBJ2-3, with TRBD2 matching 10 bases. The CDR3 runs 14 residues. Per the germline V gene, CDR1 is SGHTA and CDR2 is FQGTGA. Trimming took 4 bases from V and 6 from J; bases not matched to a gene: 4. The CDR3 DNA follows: TGTGCCAGCAGCTCCAAACTAGCGGGGGATACGCAGTATTTT. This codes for CASSSKLAGDTQYF.

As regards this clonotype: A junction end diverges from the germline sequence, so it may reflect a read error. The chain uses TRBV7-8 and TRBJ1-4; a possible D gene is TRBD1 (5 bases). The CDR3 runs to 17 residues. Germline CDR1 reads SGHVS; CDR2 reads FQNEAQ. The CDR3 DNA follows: TGTGCCAGCACCTTAAGGGGTTTAAGCGGAACTAATGAAAAACTGTTTTTT. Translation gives CASTLRGLSGTNEKLFF.

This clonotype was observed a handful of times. As DNA, the CDR3 is TGTGCCAGCAGCTTAGTTCCTGGAGGGGCGGGGGGATACAATGAGCAGTTCTTC. Its translation: CASSLVPGGAGGYNEQFF. The V and J genes are TRBV7-2 and TRBJ2-1; 8 nucleotides line up with TRBD2. Trimming cost V 1 base and J 4 bases; bases outside gene matches: 12. The germline gives CDR1 SGHTA, CDR2 FQGNSA. The CDR3 has 18 residues.